This T cell receptor (beta chain) was sequenced for a study of blood T cell repertoires in COVID-19. Turning to the study itself: From T cells, B-cell-depleted T cells, or PBMCs came the material, which was cDNA or gDNA.

Losses at the gene ends were 6 bases for V and 1 base for J; bases not matched to a gene: 2. CDR1 KGHSH and CDR2 LQKENI come from the germline V gene. The CDR3 extends over 13 amino acids. Profiling relied on immunoSEQ multiplex PCR, and the TCRdb table lists in-frame clones only, not all of them. The repertoire holds almost 55,000 clones, with about 87% as singletons. The receptor was derived from a human donor in a cohort sampled during active COVID-19. The material sequenced was peripheral blood. The chain carries TRBV18 and TRBJ2-5; 7 bases are a match to TRBD2. Here the CDR3 reads CASSGLLQETQYF. Written as DNA, the CDR3 is TGTGCCAGCTCGGGACTACTCCAAGAGACCCAGTACTTC.